This is a list of T cell receptor beta chains from one sample in a study of cytomegalovirus exposure and HLA in healthy donors. Profiling relied on immunoSEQ multiplex PCR, and the TCRdb table lists in-frame clones only, not all of them. The repertoire holds about 110,000 clones, with over 60% as singletons. Sequenced input: PBMCs. The receptors here all came from a man younger than 45 in good health and CMV-seropositive. Each CDR3 is given with its conserved first and last residue. D genes are given only for firm matches. Some rows have no size entry. The others give once, few or many, or a class for an expanded clone.

CDR3 length: 15; D gene: .; clone size: .; J gene: TRBJ2-7; V gene: TRBV11-2; CDR3 protein: CASSRDSWASYEQYF; CDR3 DNA: TGTGCCAGCAGTCGGGACTCCTGGGCCTCATACGAGCAGTACTTC
CDR3 length: 14; D gene: TRBD1; clone size: .; J gene: TRBJ1-5; V gene: TRBV15; CDR3 protein: CATSTRTGGQPQHF; CDR3 DNA: TGTGCCACCAGCACACGGACAGGGGGACAGCCCCAGCATTTT
CDR3 length: 15; D gene: .; clone size: .; J gene: TRBJ1-2; V gene: TRBV25-1; CDR3 protein: CASSDPPGREIYYTF; CDR3 DNA: TGTGCCAGCAGTGACCCCCCGGGGAGGGAGATATACTACACCTTC
CDR3 length: 16; D gene: TRBD2; clone size: .; J gene: TRBJ2-1; V gene: TRBV5-4; CDR3 protein: CASSSSSGGSHNEQFF; CDR3 DNA: TGTGCCAGCAGCTCCTCTAGCGGGGGGTCCCACAATGAGCAGTTCTTC
CDR3 length: 11; D gene: .; clone size: .; J gene: TRBJ2-5; V gene: TRBV28; CDR3 protein: CASRRQETQYF; CDR3 DNA: TGTGCCAGCAGGCGGCAAGAGACCCAGTACTTC
CDR3 length: 18; D gene: TRBD1; clone size: .; J gene: TRBJ1-5; V gene: TRBV19; CDR3 protein: CASKRTGGDSSRNQPQHF; CDR3 DNA: TGTGCCAGTAAAAGGACAGGGGGCGATTCGTCGCGCAATCAGCCCCAGCATTTT
CDR3 length: 15; D gene: .; clone size: .; J gene: TRBJ1-2; V gene: TRBV4-2; CDR3 protein: CASSQDPQASYGYTF; CDR3 DNA: TGTGCCAGCAGCCAAGATCCGCAGGCCAGCTATGGCTACACCTTC
CDR3 length: 15; D gene: TRBD1; clone size: .; J gene: TRBJ1-1; V gene: TRBV28; CDR3 protein: CASSSPGQLNTEAFF; CDR3 DNA: TGTGCCAGCAGTTCACCGGGACAGTTGAACACTGAAGCTTTCTTT
CDR3 length: 13; D gene: .; clone size: .; J gene: TRBJ1-1; V gene: TRBV16; CDR3 protein: CASSRTANTEAFF; CDR3 DNA: TGTGCCAGCAGCCGGACAGCGAACACTGAAGCTTTCTTT
CDR3 length: 14; D gene: .; clone size: .; J gene: TRBJ1-3; V gene: TRBV6-5; CDR3 protein: CASSSGFDGNTIYF; CDR3 DNA: TGTGCCAGCAGTTCCGGGTTCGATGGAAACACCATATATTTT
CDR3 length: 13; D gene: .; clone size: .; J gene: TRBJ2-3; V gene: TRBV7-9; CDR3 protein: CASSLGWPDTQYF; CDR3 DNA: TGTGCCAGCAGCTTAGGTTGGCCAGATACGCAGTATTTT
CDR3 length: 15; D gene: .; clone size: .; J gene: TRBJ1-6; V gene: TRBV19; CDR3 protein: CASIPQAGNNSPLHF; CDR3 DNA: TGTGCCAGTATACCCCAAGCAGGGAACAATTCACCCCTCCACTTT
CDR3 length: 17; D gene: .; clone size: once; J gene: TRBJ2-1; V gene: TRBV5-5; CDR3 protein: CASSPPGGASSYNEQFF; CDR3 DNA: TGTGCCAGCAGCCCACCTGGCGGGGCCAGCTCCTACAATGAGCAGTTCTTC
CDR3 length: 13; D gene: .; clone size: .; J gene: TRBJ1-5; V gene: TRBV2; CDR3 protein: CASNQDGNQPQHF; CDR3 DNA: TGTGCCAGCAATCAGGATGGCAATCAGCCCCAGCATTTT
CDR3 length: 15; D gene: TRBD2; clone size: .; J gene: TRBJ2-5; V gene: TRBV25-1; CDR3 protein: CASSSQGGWLETQYF; CDR3 DNA: TGTGCCAGCAGTTCCCAGGGAGGGTGGTTGGAGACCCAGTACTTC